The clone carrying this TCR beta chain has just a few counts. This sample is part of a study of blood T cell repertoires in COVID-19. The trim removed 6 bases at V and 3 bases at J, leaving 5 bases unmatched. The CDR3 is 15 residues long. Germline V gene data show CDR1 as LNHDA and CDR2 as SQIVND (reference sequence). Using immunoSEQ multiplex PCR, the repertoire was profiled, and TCRdb retains in-frame clones only, with some absent. The sample includes approximately 250,000 clones, about 89% of them seen just once. The TCR comes from a woman aged 60 to 75 who had recovered from COVID-19. The J gene is TRBJ2-2, the V gene TRBV19, with 9 bases identical to TRBD1. Specimen: peripheral blood. This CDR3 is CASRSGQGYTGELFF. DNA for the CDR3: TGTGCCAGTAGGTCGGGACAGGGATACACCGGGGAGCTGTTTTTT.